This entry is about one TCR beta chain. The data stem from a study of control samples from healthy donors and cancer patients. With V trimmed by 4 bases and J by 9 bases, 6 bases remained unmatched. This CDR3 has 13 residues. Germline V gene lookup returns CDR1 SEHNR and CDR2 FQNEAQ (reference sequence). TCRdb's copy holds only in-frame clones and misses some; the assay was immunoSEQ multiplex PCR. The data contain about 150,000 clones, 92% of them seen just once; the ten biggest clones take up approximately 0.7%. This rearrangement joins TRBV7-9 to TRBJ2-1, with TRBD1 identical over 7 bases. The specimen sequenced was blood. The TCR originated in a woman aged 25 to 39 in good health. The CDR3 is CASSSQTGREQFF. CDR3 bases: TGTGCCAGCAGCTCACAGACAGGGCGTGAGCAGTTCTTC.